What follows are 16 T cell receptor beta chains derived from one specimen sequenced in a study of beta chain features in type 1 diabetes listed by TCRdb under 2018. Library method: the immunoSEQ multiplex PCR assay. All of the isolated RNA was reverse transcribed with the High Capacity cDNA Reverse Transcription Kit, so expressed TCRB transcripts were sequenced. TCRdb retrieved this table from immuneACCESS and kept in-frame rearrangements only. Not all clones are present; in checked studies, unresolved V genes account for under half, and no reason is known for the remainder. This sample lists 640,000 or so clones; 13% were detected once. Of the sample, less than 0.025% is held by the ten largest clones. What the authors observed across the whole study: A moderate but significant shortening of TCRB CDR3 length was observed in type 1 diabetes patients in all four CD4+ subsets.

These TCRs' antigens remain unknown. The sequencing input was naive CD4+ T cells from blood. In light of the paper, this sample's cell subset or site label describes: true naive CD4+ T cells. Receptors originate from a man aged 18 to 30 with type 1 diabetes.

As DNA, the CDR3 is TGTGCCAGCAGTGAAAATATGGATACGCAGTATTTT. Amino acids: CASSENMDTQYF. The V call is TRBV6-1, the J call TRBJ2-3; D is unclear. The V end lost 2 bases, the J end lost 6 bases, and 6 bases lay between the germline ends. Germline CDR1 is MNHNS and CDR2 is SASEGT. This CDR3 contains 12 residues.

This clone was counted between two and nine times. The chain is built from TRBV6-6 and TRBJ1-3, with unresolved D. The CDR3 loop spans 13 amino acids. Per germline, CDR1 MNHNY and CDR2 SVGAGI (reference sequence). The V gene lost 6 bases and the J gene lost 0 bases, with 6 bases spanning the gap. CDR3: CASRGSSGNTIYF. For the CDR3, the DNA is TGTGCCAGCAGGGGATCCTCTGGAAACACCATATATTTT.

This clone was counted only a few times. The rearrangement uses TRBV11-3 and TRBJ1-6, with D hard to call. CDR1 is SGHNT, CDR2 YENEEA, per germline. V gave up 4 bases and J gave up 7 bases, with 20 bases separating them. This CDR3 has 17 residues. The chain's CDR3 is CASSSKGWGTQNSPLHF. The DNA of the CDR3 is TGTGCCAGCAGCTCAAAAGGGTGGGGAACGCAAAATTCACCCCTCCACTTT. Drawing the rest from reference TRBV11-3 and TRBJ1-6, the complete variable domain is EAGVVQSPRYKIIEKKQPVAFWCNPISGHNTLYWYLQNLGQGPELLIRYENEEAVDDSQLPKDRFSAERLKGVDSTLKIQPAELGDSAVYLCASSSKGWGTQNSPLHFGNGTRLTVT.

This CDR3 reads CASSINLGNVYGYTF. In DNA form, the CDR3 reads TGTGCCAGCAGCATAAATTTAGGGAACGTCTATGGCTACACCTTC. This sequence joins TRBV13 and TRBJ1-2, with D hard to call. Germline CDR1 reads PRHDT; CDR2 reads FYEKMQ (reference sequence). The CDR3 sequence is 15 residues long. V was trimmed by 5 bases and J by 4 bases, leaving 17 bases between them.

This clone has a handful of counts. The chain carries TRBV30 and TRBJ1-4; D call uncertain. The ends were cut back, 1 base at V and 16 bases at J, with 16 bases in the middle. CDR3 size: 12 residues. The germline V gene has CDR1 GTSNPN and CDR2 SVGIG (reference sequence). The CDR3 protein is CAWSGETFRPFF. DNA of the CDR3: TGTGCCTGGAGTGGAGAGACCTTTCGGCCGTTTTTT.

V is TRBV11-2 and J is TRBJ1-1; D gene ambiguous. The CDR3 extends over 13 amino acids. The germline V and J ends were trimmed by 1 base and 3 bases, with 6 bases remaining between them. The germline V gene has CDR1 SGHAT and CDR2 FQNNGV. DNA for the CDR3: TGTGCCAGCAGCTTAGCCGCGTACACTGAAGCTTTCTTT. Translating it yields CASSLAAYTEAFF.

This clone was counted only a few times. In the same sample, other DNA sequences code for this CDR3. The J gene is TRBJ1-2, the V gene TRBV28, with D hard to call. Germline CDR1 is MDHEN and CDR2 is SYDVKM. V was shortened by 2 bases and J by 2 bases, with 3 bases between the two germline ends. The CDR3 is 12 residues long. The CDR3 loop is CASSLLNYGYTF. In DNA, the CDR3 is TGTGCCAGCAGTTTACTGAACTATGGCTACACCTTC.

CDR3 nucleotide sequence: TGTGCCAGCAGCAATCCGGGGGCCACTGAAGCTTTCTTT. This encodes CASSNPGATEAFF. V usage is TRBV7-9 and J usage is TRBJ1-1; a possible D gene is TRBD1 (6 bases). This CDR3 region has 13 residues. In germline, CDR1 is SEHNR, CDR2 FQNEAQ (reference sequence). With 5 bases removed from V and 4 bases from J, the gap between germline ends came to 11 bases.

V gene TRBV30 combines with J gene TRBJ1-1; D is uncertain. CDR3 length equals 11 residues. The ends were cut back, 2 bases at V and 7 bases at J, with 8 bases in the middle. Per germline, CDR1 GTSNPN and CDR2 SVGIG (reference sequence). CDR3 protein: CAWSIQREAFF. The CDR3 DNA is TGTGCCTGGAGTATACAGCGTGAAGCTTTCTTT.

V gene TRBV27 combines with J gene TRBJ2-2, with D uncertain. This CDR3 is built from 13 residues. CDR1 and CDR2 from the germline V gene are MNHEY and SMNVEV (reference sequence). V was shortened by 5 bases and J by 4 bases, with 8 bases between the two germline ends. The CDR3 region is CASSPRPTGELFF. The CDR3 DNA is TGTGCCAGCAGTCCCCGTCCCACCGGGGAGCTGTTTTTT.

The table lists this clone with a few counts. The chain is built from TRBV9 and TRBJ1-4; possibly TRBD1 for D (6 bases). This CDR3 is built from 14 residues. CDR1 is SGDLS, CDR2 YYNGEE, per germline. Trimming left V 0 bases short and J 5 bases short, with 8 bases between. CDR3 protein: CASSVGGTNEKLFF. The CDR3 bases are TGTGCCAGCAGCGTAGGCGGGACAAATGAAAAACTGTTTTTT.

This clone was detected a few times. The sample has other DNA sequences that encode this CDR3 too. The CDR3 DNA sequence: TGTGCCAGCAGCCGCCTAGCGGGGGGACAAGAGACCCAGTACTTC. Amino acids: CASSRLAGGQETQYF. The chain combines TRBV5-4 with TRBJ2-5; 11 bases align to TRBD2. The CDR3 is made up of 15 amino acids. Germline loops: CDR1 SGHNT, CDR2 YYREEE (reference sequence). V lost 4 bases to trimming and J lost 2 bases; unmatched junction nucleotides: 4. The full variable domain, completed using reference TRBV5-4 and TRBJ2-5, is ETGVTQSPTHLIKTRGQQVTLRCSSQSGHNTVSWYQQALGQGPQFIFQYYREEENGRGNFPPRFSGLQFPNYSSELNVNALELDDSALYLCASSRLAGGQETQYFGPGTRLLVL.

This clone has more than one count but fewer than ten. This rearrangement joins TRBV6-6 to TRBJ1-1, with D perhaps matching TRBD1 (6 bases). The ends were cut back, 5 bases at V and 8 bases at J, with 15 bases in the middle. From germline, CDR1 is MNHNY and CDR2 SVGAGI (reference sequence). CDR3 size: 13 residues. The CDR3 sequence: CASSPRGLREAFF. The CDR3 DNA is TGTGCCAGCAGTCCTAGGGGGTTGAGGGAAGCTTTCTTT.

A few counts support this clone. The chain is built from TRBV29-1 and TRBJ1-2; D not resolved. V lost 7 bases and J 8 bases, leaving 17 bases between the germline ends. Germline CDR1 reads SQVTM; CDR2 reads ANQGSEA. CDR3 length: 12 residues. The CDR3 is CSASGSVSGYTF. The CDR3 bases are TGCAGCGCCAGCGGGTCAGTTTCCGGCTACACCTTC.

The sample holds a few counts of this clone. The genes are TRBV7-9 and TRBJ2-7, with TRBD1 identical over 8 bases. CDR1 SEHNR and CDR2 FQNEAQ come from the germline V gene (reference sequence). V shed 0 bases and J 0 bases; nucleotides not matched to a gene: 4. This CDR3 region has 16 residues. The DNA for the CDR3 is TGTGCCAGCAGCTTAGCGCAGACAGGGGTCTCCTACGAGCAGTACTTC. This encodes CASSLAQTGVSYEQYF.

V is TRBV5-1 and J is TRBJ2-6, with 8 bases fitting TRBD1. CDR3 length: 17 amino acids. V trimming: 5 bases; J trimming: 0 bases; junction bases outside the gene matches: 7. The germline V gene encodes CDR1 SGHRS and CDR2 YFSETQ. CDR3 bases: TGCGCCAGCAGTCAGGGACAGGTCGGCTCTGGGGCCAACGTCCTGACTTTC. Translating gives CASSQGQVGSGANVLTF.